These 14 T cell receptor beta chains were sequenced from one sample in a study of blood T cell repertoires in COVID-19. Clones were read by immunoSEQ multiplex PCR, and TCRdb kept only the in-frame ones, dropping some. The sample records around 250,000 clones, under 90% being singletons. The sequencing input was peripheral blood. Source of these receptors: a woman in her late teens or twenties with acute or convalescent COVID-19.

A single count supports this clone. This chain uses TRBV30 with TRBJ2-3; TRBD2 agrees at 13 bases. Per the germline V gene, CDR1 is GTSNPN and CDR2 is SVGIG (reference sequence). This CDR3 spans 16 amino acids. Unmatched junction bases numbered 6, after V lost 3 bases and J lost 3 bases. CDR3 residues: CAWRAPGLAGTDTQYF. The CDR3 nucleotides read TGTGCCTGGAGAGCTCCGGGACTAGCGGGAACAGATACGCAGTATTTT. Looking up the rest from reference TRBV30 and TRBJ2-3 gives the full variable domain: SQTIHQWPATLVQPVGSPLSLECTVEGTSNPNLYWYRQAAGRGLQLLFYSVGIGQISSEVPQNLSASRPQDRQFILSSKKLLLSDSGFYLCAWRAPGLAGTDTQYFGPGTRLTVL.

This clone appeared a few times. The chain recombines TRBV16 with TRBJ1-4; the match to TRBD1 covers 9 bases. With 3 bases clipped from V and 4 bases from J, the junction kept 6 bases outside the gene matches. Germline CDR1 reads KGHSY; CDR2 reads FQNENV. The CDR3 is 16 amino acids. The CDR3: CASSQTTGGLNEKLFF. CDR3 DNA: TGTGCCAGCAGCCAGACGACAGGGGGTCTTAATGAAAAACTGTTTTTT. The full variable domain, with the rest looked up from reference TRBV16 and TRBJ1-4, is GEEVAQTPKHLVRGEGQKAKLYCAPIKGHSYVFWYQQVLKNEFKFLISFQNENVFDETGMPKERFSAKCLPNSPCSLEIQATKLEDSAVYFCASSQTTGGLNEKLFFGSGTQLSVL.

The chain carries TRBV5-1 and TRBJ1-1; D is possibly TRBD1 (6 bases). From germline, CDR1 is SGHRS and CDR2 YFSETQ. V lost 2 bases and J 4 bases, leaving 24 bases between the germline ends. The CDR3 is 18 amino acids. The CDR3 here is CASSFFGPSQGWVTEAFF. In DNA form, the CDR3 reads TGCGCCAGCAGCTTTTTTGGCCCGTCTCAGGGGTGGGTCACTGAAGCTTTCTTT.

The chain combines TRBV5-1 with TRBJ1-1; no clear D gene. The CDR3 totals 15 residues. From germline, CDR1 is SGHRS and CDR2 YFSETQ. With 0 bases removed from V and 0 bases from J, the gap between germline ends came to 9 bases. CDR3 in DNA: TGCGCCAGCAGCTTGGCCGCGGAGGTGAACACTGAAGCTTTCTTT. Amino acid sequence: CASSLAAEVNTEAFF.

The gene calls are TRBV27 and TRBJ1-2, with 7 bases lining up with TRBD1. Germline lookup yields CDR1 MNHEY and CDR2 SMNVEV (reference sequence). The CDR3 is made up of 14 amino acids. After removal of 6 bases from V and 8 bases from J, the junction contained 12 bases not matched to a gene. Here the CDR3 DNA reads TGTGCCAGCAGGGGGTGGAGGGGGCTCTGGGGCTACACCTTC. It codes for CASRGWRGLWGYTF.

This chain connects TRBV18 to TRBJ1-5, with D possibly matching TRBD1 (5 bases). V was pared by 6 bases and J by 3 bases, with 12 bases between. The germline CDR1 and CDR2 sequences are KGHSH and LQKENI. This CDR3 comprises 14 residues. In nucleotides, the CDR3 is TGTGCCAGCTCGTACACAGGAAACAATCAGCCCCAGCATTTT. This codes for CASSYTGNNQPQHF.

In regard to this clone: At the DNA level, this CDR3 is encoded by other sequences in the same sample as well. The chain is built from TRBV7-3 and TRBJ1-1; D is unresolved. Germline-derived CDR1 and CDR2 are SGHTA and FQGTGA. The CDR3 is made up of 13 amino acids. The V gene lost 0 bases and the J gene lost 5 bases, with 7 bases spanning the gap. The CDR3 sequence: CASSLTGGTEAFF. DNA of the CDR3: TGTGCCAGCAGCTTAACAGGAGGTACTGAAGCTTTCTTT.

The rearrangement uses TRBV4-3 and TRBJ2-7, with 14 bases identical to TRBD2. The V and J ends lost 1 base and 7 bases, in that order; junction bases with no gene match: 6. Germline V lookup: CDR1 LGHNA, CDR2 YSLEER. This CDR3 spans 16 amino acids. The CDR3 loop is CASSQAPGLAGEEQYF. CDR3 nucleotides: TGCGCCAGCAGCCAAGCTCCGGGACTAGCGGGGGAAGAGCAGTACTTC.

This clone has a single count. The rearrangement joins TRBV15 to TRBJ2-1; 7 nucleotides align to TRBD2. CDR3 length: 13 residues. In germline, CDR1 is LNHNV, CDR2 YYDKDF (reference sequence). The V gene end was trimmed by 5 bases and the J gene end by 6 bases; junction bases not matched to a gene: 4. For the CDR3, the DNA is TGTGCCACCAGCTTCGGGACTACCAATGAGCAGTTCTTC. Protein sequence: CATSFGTTNEQFF.

The chain links TRBV6-5 to TRBJ1-5; 9 positions match TRBD1. With 2 bases clipped from V and 7 bases from J, the junction kept 6 bases outside the gene matches. The CDR3 has 15 residues. Germline V lookup: CDR1 MNHEY, CDR2 SVGAGI. CDR3 bases: TGTGCCAGCAGTTACCCACAGGGGGCAAAACAGCCCCAGCATTTT. Amino acid sequence: CASSYPQGAKQPQHF.

This clone was observed a handful of times. The genes are TRBV29-1 and TRBJ2-7; TRBD2 agrees at 13 bases. J was trimmed by 1 base and V by 7 bases; bases with no gene match: 4. This CDR3 has 14 amino acids. In germline, CDR1 is SQVTM, CDR2 ANQGSEA. The CDR3 DNA reads as TGCAGCGCGGGACTAGCGGGGACATCCTACGAGCAGTACTTC. Translated, it gives CSAGLAGTSYEQYF.

This chain connects TRBV4-2 to TRBJ1-1, with 7 bases identical to TRBD1. Germline trimming cut 2 bases from V and 5 bases from J; bases unmatched to any gene: 8. Germline CDR1 reads LGHNA; CDR2 reads YNFKEQ. The CDR3 has 15 amino acids. The CDR3 sequence: CASSQQTGIRTEAFF. The DNA of the CDR3 is TGTGCCAGCAGCCAACAGACAGGGATTAGGACTGAAGCTTTCTTT.

The chain links TRBV7-6 to TRBJ2-1; 16 nucleotides match TRBD2. V was clipped by 5 bases and J by 0 bases; unmatched bases: 4. CDR3 length: 18 residues. Germline values: CDR1 SGHVS, CDR2 FNYEAQ. The CDR3 spells CASSLGLAGGASYNEQFF. CDR3 DNA sequence: TGTGCCAGCAGCCTGGGACTAGCGGGAGGGGCCTCCTACAATGAGCAGTTCTTC.

The chain has TRBV29-1 and TRBJ1-1; D call uncertain. Germline CDR1 reads SQVTM; CDR2 reads ANQGSEA. V shed 1 base and J shed 4 bases, with 10 bases lying between them. The CDR3 has 13 residues. As DNA, the CDR3 is TGCAGCGTTGAAGGGGAGCAGCCCACTGAAGCTTTCTTT. Protein sequence: CSVEGEQPTEAFF.